This entry lists 16 T cell receptor beta chains sequenced from one sample in a study of cytomegalovirus exposure and HLA in healthy donors. Use of 60 Vbeta and 13 Jbeta primers characterized the PCR. Measured with immunoSEQ multiplex PCR; TCRdb has only the in-frame clones, and not every one. The data hold around 160,000 clones, with about three quarters observed a single time. Sequencing was done on a sample of PBMCs. These receptors were taken from a middle-aged man in good health and CMV-seropositive.

This chain uses TRBV4-1 with TRBJ1-4; 9 bases agree with TRBD1. CDR3 length: 17 amino acids. Trimming cost V 1 base and J 8 bases; bases outside gene matches: 11. Germline CDR1 MGHRA, CDR2 YSYEKL. CDR3 nucleotides: TGCGCCAGCAGCCAAGCTGGGACAGGGATGGTTTGGGAAAAACTGTTTTTT. It codes for CASSQAGTGMVWEKLFF.

The V and J genes are TRBV11-1 and TRBJ2-5, with TRBD2 matching 12 bases. V shed 3 bases, J shed 1 base, and the junction held 3 bases outside the gene matches. The CDR3 length is 16 residues. CDR1 is SGHAT, CDR2 FQDESV, per germline (reference sequence). The CDR3 bases are TGTGCCAGCAGCTTTTGGACTAGCGGGATCCAAGAGACCCAGTACTTC. This gives the protein CASSFWTSGIQETQYF.

The CDR3 region has the DNA TGTGCCAGCAGCTTGGTAGCTGCGGGAGGGTACAATGAGCAGTTCTTC. It specifies CASSLVAAGGYNEQFF. The V call is TRBV5-4, the J call TRBJ2-1; 9 bases fit TRBD2. Germline V gene lookup returns CDR1 SGHNT and CDR2 YYREEE (reference sequence). There are 16 residues in the CDR3. Unmatched junction bases numbered 5, after V lost 0 bases and J lost 4 bases.

The rearrangement uses TRBV7-8 and TRBJ2-1; the D gene is possibly TRBD2 (6 bases). V gave up 6 bases and J gave up 8 bases, with 17 bases separating them. This CDR3 has 14 residues. Germline V gene sequence: CDR1 SGHVS, CDR2 FQNEAQ. This CDR3 reads CASRDRGRNYEQFF. CDR3 DNA: TGTGCCAGCAGGGATCGAGGGAGGAACTATGAGCAGTTCTTC.

The chain uses TRBV27 and TRBJ2-7; maybe TRBD2 (7 bases). Germline-derived CDR1 and CDR2 are MNHEY and SMNVEV (reference sequence). This CDR3 region has 15 residues. Trimming left V 3 bases short and J 0 bases short, with 12 bases between. The chain's CDR3 is CASSFSAGASYEQYF. The CDR3, as DNA: TGTGCCAGCAGTTTCTCCGCGGGGGCCTCCTACGAGCAGTACTTC.

The J gene is TRBJ1-5, the V gene TRBV30; D gene ambiguous. The CDR3 is 14 residues long. Trimming took off 0 bases at V and 3 bases at J, with 9 bases between the two ends. Germline values: CDR1 GTSNPN, CDR2 SVGIG (reference sequence). DNA for the CDR3: TGTGCCTGGAGTGTGTTACAGAACAATCAGCCCCAGCATTTT. Amino acids: CAWSVLQNNQPQHF.

The J gene is TRBJ2-5, the V gene TRBV7-6, with 8 bases fitting TRBD2. Near its end, the DNA agrees better with TRBJ2-7, so the J call may be wrong. Germline V gives CDR1 SGHVS, CDR2 FNYEAQ. The CDR3 totals 17 residues. In DNA, the CDR3 is TGTGCCAGCAGCTTGAGTCCTACGGCGGGAGGTGGTTACGAGCAGTACTTC. Translating it yields CASSLSPTAGGGYEQYF.

This clone was seen a handful of times. The chain combines TRBV11-2 with TRBJ2-7; D gene ambiguous. V was shortened by 0 bases and J by 0 bases, with 6 bases between the two germline ends. This CDR3 has 14 amino acids. CDR1 SGHAT and CDR2 FQNNGV come from the germline V gene. CDR3 bases: TGTGCCAGCAGCTTAGAACTGGTCTCCTACGAGCAGTACTTC. This codes for CASSLELVSYEQYF.

The gene calls are TRBV6-1 and TRBJ1-1; maybe TRBD1 (5 bases). V lost 2 bases and J 2 bases, leaving 9 bases between the germline ends. This CDR3 has 14 amino acids. CDR1 and CDR2 (germline): MNHNS, SASEGT. The chain's CDR3 is CASSENGGNTEAFF. CDR3 sequence (DNA): TGTGCCAGCAGTGAAAACGGGGGTAACACTGAAGCTTTCTTT.

The CDR3 loop is CASSVASGSVEQYF. In DNA, the CDR3 is TGTGCCAGCAGTGTCGCTAGCGGGAGCGTGGAGCAGTACTTC. This chain joins TRBV2 and TRBJ2-7; TRBD2 aligns across 10 bases. The trim removed 4 bases at V and 7 bases at J, leaving 7 bases unmatched. Germline-derived CDR1 and CDR2 are SNHLY and FYNNEI. There are 14 residues in the CDR3.

The genes are TRBV29-1 and TRBJ2-2; 11 nucleotides match TRBD1. The trim removed 5 bases at V and 7 bases at J, leaving 6 bases unmatched. CDR1 is SQVTM and CDR2 is ANQGSEA in the germline V gene. CDR3 length: 14 amino acids. The CDR3 DNA sequence: TGCAGCGTTAACGGACAGGGGGCTAGCGGGGAGCTGTTTTTT. Its protein is CSVNGQGASGELFF.

The chain recombines TRBV7-2 with TRBJ2-7, with 7 bases fitting TRBD1. V trimming: 5 bases; J trimming: 2 bases; junction bases outside the gene matches: 6. CDR1 is SGHTA, CDR2 FQGNSA, per germline. The CDR3 is 14 amino acids. CDR3 amino acids: CASSESGQAYEQYF. As DNA, the CDR3 is TGTGCCAGCAGCGAATCTGGACAGGCCTACGAGCAGTACTTC. Drawing the rest from reference TRBV7-2 and TRBJ2-7, the complete variable domain is GAGVSQSPSNKVTEKGKDVELRCDPISGHTALYWYRQSLGQGLEFLIYFQGNSAPDKSGLPSDRFSAERTGGSVSTLTIQRTQQEDSAVYLCASSESGQAYEQYFGPGTRLTVT.

The V and J genes are TRBV5-1 and TRBJ1-1; D gene unclear. Looked up from germline, CDR1 is SGHRS and CDR2 is YFSETQ. V lost 0 bases and J lost 2, with 8 bases in between. This CDR3 has 14 residues. CDR3 amino acids: CASSLAGANTEAFF. CDR3 nucleotide sequence: TGCGCCAGCAGCTTGGCCGGAGCCAACACTGAAGCTTTCTTT.

The J gene is TRBJ1-1, the V gene TRBV30; TRBD1 is a possible D gene (5 bases). With 3 bases removed from V and 0 bases from J, the gap between germline ends came to 14 bases. The V gene's germline CDR1 is GTSNPN and CDR2 SVGIG (reference sequence). There are 15 residues in the CDR3. CDR3 sequence reads: CAWRAGLPMNTEAFF. CDR3 nucleotide sequence: TGTGCCTGGAGGGCGGGACTGCCCATGAACACTGAAGCTTTCTTT.

The chain recombines TRBV10-2 with TRBJ1-4; 8 bases are a match to TRBD1. The germline CDR1 and CDR2 sequences are WSHSY and SAAADI. The junction had 4 bases not matched to a gene; V was cut back by 6 bases and J by 1 base. This CDR3 has 15 residues. The DNA of the CDR3 is TGCGCCAGCAGACCCACAGGGGGAACTAATGAAAAACTGTTTTTT. This sequence encodes CASRPTGGTNEKLFF.

This clone was found once. The genes are TRBV9 and TRBJ2-2, with D hard to call. The V and J ends lost 2 bases and 5 bases respectively, with 7 bases between them. CDR1 and CDR2 from the germline V gene are SGDLS and YYNGEE. This CDR3 comprises 13 residues. CDR3: CASSVWATGELFF. In DNA, the CDR3 is TGTGCCAGCAGCGTCTGGGCTACCGGGGAGCTGTTTTTT. Drawing the rest from reference TRBV9 and TRBJ2-2, the complete variable domain is DSGVTQTPKHLITATGQRVTLRCSPRSGDLSVYWYQQSLDQGLQFLIQYYNGEERAKGNILERFSAQQFPDLHSELNLSSLELGDSALYFCASSVWATGELFFGEGSRLTVL.